A single sample is the source of the 15 T cell receptor beta chains below, sequenced in a study of identical twins. TCRdb re-called the 5' RACE reads through MiXCR, storing one row per CDR3 protein. In the table there are a few hundred thousand distinct CDR3 sequences, about 10% of which are singletons. Sample: memory T cells sorted from blood. The receptors were gathered from a man in his fifties or sixties in good health.

This clonotype was counted ten times or more. This chain connects TRBV18 to TRBJ1-1; 8 bases are a match to TRBD1. The CDR3 consists of 15 residues. J lost 1 base, V lost 2 bases, and 3 bases had no gene match. The germline CDR1 and CDR2 sequences are KGHSH and LQKENI. CDR3 DNA: TGTGCCAGCTCACCAACCGGGACAGGGAACACTGAAGCTTTCTTT. Amino acids: CASSPTGTGNTEAFF.

The genes are TRBV6-2 or TRBV6-3 and TRBJ2-1; D gene uncertain. The V end was cut by 5 bases, the J end by 5 bases, with 13 bases between. The CDR3 is 14 amino acids. Germline V gene lookup returns CDR1 MNHEY and CDR2 SVGEGT. CDR3 nucleotide sequence: TGTGCCAGCAGTAACTACCGGGCCCACAATGAGCAGTTCTTC. It specifies CASSNYRAHNEQFF.

V and J are TRBV4-3 and TRBJ2-6; weak D call: TRBD2 (6 bases). From germline, CDR1 is LGHNA and CDR2 YSLEER. This CDR3 region has 17 residues. Trimming took off 0 bases at V and 0 bases at J, with 9 bases between the two ends. The CDR3 sequence is CASSQDRGNSGANVLTF. The CDR3 nucleotides are TGCGCCAGCAGCCAAGATCGGGGGAACTCTGGGGCCAACGTCCTGACTTTC.

There are many counts of this clonotype. The chain employs TRBV6-6 and TRBJ2-2; D gene uncertain. The ends were cut back, 8 bases at V and 0 bases at J, with 7 bases in the middle. CDR1 and CDR2 (germline): MNHNY, SVGAGI (reference sequence). This CDR3 comprises 13 residues. The CDR3 loop reads CASRLSNTGELFF. Written as DNA, the CDR3 is TGTGCCAGCCGGCTCTCGAACACCGGGGAGCTGTTTTTT.

A word on this clonotype: This could be a read error, since a much larger clone is one nucleotide away. This sequence joins TRBV7-9 and TRBJ1-4, with no clear D. The ends were cut back, 5 bases at V and 0 bases at J, with 10 bases in the middle. The CDR3 is 15 residues long. Germline CDR1 SEHNR, CDR2 FQNEAQ (reference sequence). CDR3 residues: CASSADAATNEKLFF. CDR3 DNA sequence: TGTGCCAGCAGCGCAGACGCGGCAACTAATGAAAAACTGTTTTTT. Full variable domain (outside the CDR3, taken from reference TRBV7-9 and TRBJ1-4): DTGVSQNPRHKITKRGQNVTFRCDPISEHNRLYWYRQTLGQGPEFLTYFQNEAQLEKSRLLSDRFSAERPKGSFSTLEIQRTEQGDSAMYLCASSADAATNEKLFFGSGTQLSVL.

This clonotype was counted ten times or more. The CDR3 nucleotides read TGTGCCAGCAGTTTATCTAGCGGGGTTGTAGATACGCAGTATTTT. This encodes CASSLSSGVVDTQYF. The chain has TRBV12-3 or TRBV12-4 and TRBJ2-3; 9 positions agree with TRBD2. The CDR3 runs 15 residues. The junction had 5 bases not matched to a gene; V was cut back by 2 bases and J by 5 bases.

This clonotype turned up a few times. The V and J genes are TRBV11-2 and TRBJ2-6; TRBD1 matches 7 bases. The V and J ends lost 1 base and 0 bases, in that order; junction bases with no gene match: 3. The CDR3 covers 17 residues. CDR1 is SGHAT and CDR2 is FQNNGV in the germline V gene. In nucleotides, the CDR3 is TGTGCCAGCAGCTTAGCCGGGACAGTCTCTGGGGCCAACGTCCTGACTTTC. Protein product: CASSLAGTVSGANVLTF.

The table lists this clonotype with many counts. The rearrangement links TRBV20-1 to TRBJ2-7, with TRBD1 matching 7 bases. The CDR3 sequence is 14 residues long. Looked up from germline, CDR1 is DFQATT and CDR2 is SNEGSKA (reference sequence). With 5 bases clipped from V and 2 bases from J, the junction kept 9 bases outside the gene matches. CDR3 loop: CSAGALGQTYEQYF. For the CDR3, the DNA is TGCAGTGCTGGGGCGTTGGGACAGACCTACGAGCAGTACTTC.

There are many counts of this clonotype. This chain joins TRBV7-2 and TRBJ1-3; D gene ambiguous. This CDR3 region has 15 residues. V lost 1 base, J lost 4 bases, and 11 bases lay in between. The germline V gene encodes CDR1 SGHTA and CDR2 FQGNSA. CDR3 sequence: CASSLGPGGGNTIYF. CDR3 bases: TGTGCCAGCAGCTTAGGCCCGGGTGGGGGAAACACCATATATTTT.

The rearrangement links TRBV7-2 to TRBJ2-7, with D possibly being TRBD1 or TRBD2 (5 bases each). Germline V gene data show CDR1 as SGHTA and CDR2 as FQGNSA. V shed 5 bases and J shed 5 bases, with 16 bases lying between them. The CDR3 contains 14 residues. The CDR3 sequence is CASSGGPLQNEQYF. The CDR3 DNA follows: TGTGCCAGCAGCGGGGGACCTCTTCAGAACGAGCAGTACTTC.

This clonotype was observed many times. V gene TRBV7-8 combines with J gene TRBJ2-7; D ambiguous. This CDR3 region has 13 residues. V shed 4 bases and J shed 3 bases, with 10 bases lying between them. Germline loops: CDR1 SGHVS, CDR2 FQNEAQ. DNA for the CDR3: TGTGCCAGCAGCTCTCAAGTAAACTACGAGCAGTACTTC. Its translation is CASSSQVNYEQYF.

The table lists this clonotype with many counts. This chain connects TRBV10-3 to TRBJ2-7; 7 bases map to TRBD1. With 10 bases clipped from V and 2 bases from J, the junction kept 5 bases outside the gene matches. The CDR3 consists of 12 residues. Looked up from germline, CDR1 is ENHRY and CDR2 is SYGVKD. This CDR3 reads CATRQGTYEQYF. The CDR3 bases are TGTGCCACTCGACAGGGTACCTACGAGCAGTACTTC.

The chain combines TRBV20-1 with TRBJ2-2, with D perhaps TRBD1 (6 bases). V lost 6 bases and J 0 bases, leaving 8 bases between the germline ends. Germline CDR1 and CDR2: DFQATT and SNEGSKA (reference sequence). There are 13 residues in the CDR3. DNA of the CDR3: TGCAGTGCCACAGGGACGAACACCGGGGAGCTGTTTTTT. Translating it yields CSATGTNTGELFF.

The sample holds many counts of this clonotype. The V and J genes are TRBV5-1 and TRBJ2-1; 9 bases align to TRBD1. The CDR3 contains 15 residues. Per the germline V gene, CDR1 is SGHRS and CDR2 is YFSETQ. Trimming at V came to 4 bases and at J to 5 bases, leaving 7 bases not matched to a gene. CDR3 sequence: CASSRTGEAHNEQFF. The CDR3 DNA follows: TGCGCCAGCAGCCGGACAGGGGAAGCACACAATGAGCAGTTCTTC. The entire variable domain, with the rest obtained from reference TRBV5-1 and TRBJ2-1, is as follows: KAGVTQTPRYLIKTRGQQVTLSCSPISGHRSVSWYQQTPGQGLQFLFEYFSETQRNKGNFPGRFSGRQFSNSRSEMNVSTLELGDSALYLCASSRTGEAHNEQFFGPGTRLTVL.

This clonotype was counted ten times or more. The chain is built from TRBV5-1 and TRBJ2-7; 8 bases map to TRBD1. Germline V gene lookup returns CDR1 SGHRS and CDR2 YFSETQ. The CDR3 runs 13 residues. V lost 4 bases, J lost 5 bases, and 5 bases stayed unmatched. This CDR3 reads CASSATGDHEQYF. As DNA, the CDR3 is TGCGCCAGCAGCGCGACAGGGGATCACGAGCAGTACTTC.